These 5 T cell receptor beta chains were sequenced from one sample in a study of blood T cell repertoires in COVID-19. Produced via immunoSEQ multiplex PCR; TCRdb's table is partial and in-frame only. The sample has around 30,000 clones; 70% to 90% are singletons. Sequenced material: peripheral blood. The receptors were sampled from a middle-aged woman with active or convalescent COVID-19.

The rearrangement links TRBV13 to TRBJ2-2; perhaps TRBD1 as D (5 bases). Trimming removed 5 bases at V and 6 bases at J, with 13 bases between. CDR1 is PRHDT, CDR2 FYEKMQ, per germline (reference sequence). CDR3 length: 14 residues. CDR3 coding DNA: TGTGCCAGCAGCCGGCCACAGGAATCCGGGGAGCTGTTTTTT. Translated, it gives CASSRPQESGELFF.

This rearrangement joins TRBV27 to TRBJ2-3; D remains ambiguous. The germline CDR1 and CDR2 sequences are MNHEY and SMNVEV (reference sequence). Between the trimmed V and J ends, which lost 4 bases and 1 base, there was a span of 6 bases. The CDR3 has 13 amino acids. DNA of the CDR3: TGTGCCAGCAGTTCTCTTGGCACAGATACGCAGTATTTT. This translates into CASSSLGTDTQYF.

V usage is TRBV28 and J usage is TRBJ1-4; no clear D. Germline values: CDR1 MDHEN, CDR2 SYDVKM. The CDR3 has 16 residues. Trimming took 3 bases from V and 3 from J, leaving 14 bases between them. The CDR3 spells CASSFEGSQPNEKLFF. The CDR3 DNA is TGTGCCAGCAGTTTTGAGGGCTCGCAACCTAATGAAAAACTGTTTTTT.

The chain uses TRBV5-1 and TRBJ2-1; 8 bases line up with TRBD1. Germline loops: CDR1 SGHRS, CDR2 YFSETQ. V shed 0 bases and J 5 bases; nucleotides not matched to a gene: 4. The CDR3 runs 15 residues. Here the CDR3 DNA reads TGCGCCAGCAGCTTGGCGGCAGGGGGCCACAATGAGCAGTTCTTC. Translation gives CASSLAAGGHNEQFF.

The genes are TRBV18 and TRBJ2-3, with D perhaps matching TRBD2 (5 bases). This CDR3 has 16 amino acids. V dropped 3 bases and J dropped 2 bases, with 15 bases sitting between them. Germline V gene lookup returns CDR1 KGHSH and CDR2 LQKENI. The CDR3 loop reads CASSPGVGLITDTQYF. CDR3 DNA: TGTGCCAGCTCACCCGGGGTGGGTCTAATCACAGATACGCAGTATTTT.